This T cell receptor beta chain comes out of a study of blood T cell repertoires in COVID-19. Study overall: The study drew acute and convalescent COVID-19 samples from the United States, Italy and Spain.

TCRdb's table, derived via immunoSEQ multiplex PCR, lists solely in-frame clones and lacks some. The data show approximately 160,000 clones, almost 85% seen once. In germline, CDR1 is SGHTA, CDR2 FQGNSA. Deletions cut 5 bases from V and 5 bases from J, with 16 bases between. The CDR3 is 15 amino acids. The source of this sequence is a man aged 40-49 years who had recovered from COVID-19. This sequence joins TRBV7-2 and TRBJ2-1; a weak D match, TRBD1 (5 bases). The sample taken for sequencing was peripheral blood. The CDR3 spells CASSLQGQKNNEQFF. The CDR3 nucleotides read TGTGCCAGCAGCCTCCAGGGCCAGAAAAACAATGAGCAGTTCTTC.